This TCR beta chain is drawn from a study of shared clonotypes between healthy human individuals. The CDR3 has 9 amino acids. Germline V lookup: CDR1 LNHDA, CDR2 SQIVND (reference sequence). Trimming removed 6 bases at V and 8 bases at J, with 3 bases between. Sequencing was performed with immunoSEQ multiplex PCR; in TCRdb, only in-frame clones are kept and a portion is missing. The data contain roughly 1 million clones, around 74% of them seen just once; the ten biggest clones take up approximately 1.3%. The chain links TRBV19 to TRBJ2-3; D remains unclear. The material sequenced was memory CD4+ T cells sorted from blood. Subset here: CD45RA-negative fraction. The sequence came from a man aged 18-30 years in good health. CDR3 DNA sequence: TGTGCCAGTAGAGGTACGCAGTATTTT. Its translation is CASRGTQYF.